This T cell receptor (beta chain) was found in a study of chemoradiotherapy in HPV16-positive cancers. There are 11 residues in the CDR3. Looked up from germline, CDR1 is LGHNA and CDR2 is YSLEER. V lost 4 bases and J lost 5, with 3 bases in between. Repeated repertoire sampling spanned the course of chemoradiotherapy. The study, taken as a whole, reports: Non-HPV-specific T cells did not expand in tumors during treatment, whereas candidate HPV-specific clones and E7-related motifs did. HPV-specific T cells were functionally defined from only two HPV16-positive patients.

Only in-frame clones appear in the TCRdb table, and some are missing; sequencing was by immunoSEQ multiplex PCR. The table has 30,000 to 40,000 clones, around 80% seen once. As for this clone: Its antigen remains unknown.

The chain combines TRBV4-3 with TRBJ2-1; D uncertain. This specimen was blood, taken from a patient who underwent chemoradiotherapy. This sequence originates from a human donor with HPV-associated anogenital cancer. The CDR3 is CASSLDNEQFF. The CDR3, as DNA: TGCGCCAGCAGCCTCGACAATGAGCAGTTCTTC.